Below are 22 T cell receptor beta chains sequenced from a single sample in a study of CD8 T cells in ankylosing spondylitis. TCRdb fed the 5' RACE reads into MiXCR, producing one record per CDR3 protein. Counted here are approximately 110,000 distinct CDR3 sequences, under 30% occurring once; the ten biggest clones make up 12%. The specimen was synovial fluid, either unsorted or a sorted T cell fraction (not recorded which). Receptors were obtained from a male donor with ankylosing spondylitis.

This sequence joins TRBV20-1 and TRBJ1-5; a possible D gene is TRBD1 (5 bases). This CDR3 is built from 16 residues. Between the trimmed V and J ends, which lost 6 bases and 0 bases, there was a span of 18 bases. The germline V gene has CDR1 DFQATT and CDR2 SNEGSKA (reference sequence). This chain's CDR3 is CSAVQGPLVSNQPQHF. The CDR3, as DNA: TGCAGTGCCGTTCAGGGCCCGCTTGTTAGCAATCAGCCCCAGCATTTT.

This clonotype was recorded at least ten times. This chain links TRBV19 with TRBJ1-4, with unresolved D. Germline values: CDR1 LNHDA, CDR2 SQIVND (reference sequence). CDR3 length equals 14 residues. The V and J ends lost 5 bases and 2 bases respectively, with 9 bases between them. CDR3 DNA sequence: TGTGCCAGTAGTCCACCCGGGACTAATGAAAAACTGTTTTTT. It is translated as CASSPPGTNEKLFF.

This clonotype was seen a handful of times. J is TRBJ2-5 and V is TRBV5-1, with 14 positions matching TRBD2. The CDR3 is 16 residues long. Germline V CDR1 and CDR2: SGHRS, YFSETQ. V lost 4 bases and J lost 4; bases outside the gene matches: 6. The CDR3, as DNA: TGCGCCAGCAGCACTGGGACTAGCGGGAGTGGAGAGACCCAGTACTTC. Protein sequence: CASSTGTSGSGETQYF.

The V call is TRBV29-1, the J call TRBJ2-5; 12 bases align to TRBD2. Germline loops: CDR1 SQVTM, CDR2 ANQGSEA. Trimming cost V 6 bases and J 5 bases; bases outside gene matches: 10. This CDR3 has 15 amino acids. CDR3 loop: CSVGLAGGPQETQYF. CDR3 nucleotides: TGCAGCGTGGGTCTAGCGGGAGGGCCGCAGGAGACCCAGTACTTC.

The chain recombines TRBV12-3 or TRBV12-4 with TRBJ2-5; 12 bases agree with TRBD2. The CDR3 has 14 residues. The V and J ends lost 6 bases and 5 bases, in that order; junction bases with no gene match: 4. The CDR3 region has the DNA TGTGCCAGCAGACCAACTAGCGGGGGGGAGACCCAGTACTTC. The encoded protein is CASRPTSGGETQYF.

This clonotype was detected ten times or more. The V gene is TRBV5-1, the J gene TRBJ2-1; weak D call: TRBD2 (6 bases). CDR1 and CDR2 (germline): SGHRS, YFSETQ. V lost 2 bases, J lost 6 bases, and 12 bases lay in between. The CDR3 runs 14 residues. The DNA of the CDR3 is TGCGCCAGCAGCTTAAGACTAGACGGCAATGAGCAGTTCTTC. This encodes CASSLRLDGNEQFF.

This clonotype appeared many times. The rearrangement links TRBV11-2 to TRBJ2-7, with TRBD2 as a possible D gene (5 bases). Germline assignment: CDR1 SGHAT and CDR2 FQNNGV. Trimming took off 6 bases at V and 2 bases at J, with 8 bases between the two ends. The CDR3 is 12 residues long. The CDR3 DNA reads TGTGCCAGCAGTAGAGGGACCTACGAGCAGTACTTC. Protein: CASSRGTYEQYF.

This clonotype showed up many times. The chain carries TRBV11-2 and TRBJ1-2; D call uncertain. The CDR3 runs 16 residues. CDR1 and CDR2 (germline): SGHAT, FQNNGV. The V gene lost 1 base and the J gene lost 5 bases, with 17 bases spanning the gap. CDR3 region: CASSLAIGTESYGYTF. CDR3 sequence (DNA): TGTGCCAGCAGCTTAGCTATAGGCACGGAGAGTTATGGCTACACCTTC.

The CDR3 region has the DNA TGTGCCAGCAGTTTAAGGACTGAACCTAGCGGTTTTCCCTACGAGCAGTACTTC. Protein product: CASSLRTEPSGFPYEQYF. V is TRBV27 and J is TRBJ2-7; 7 bases map to TRBD2. This CDR3 comprises 18 residues. V lost 2 bases, J lost 2 bases, and 15 bases stayed unmatched. Germline V gene lookup returns CDR1 MNHEY and CDR2 SMNVEV (reference sequence).

The rearrangement links TRBV4-2 to TRBJ2-3; 9 nucleotides align to TRBD2. The germline gives CDR1 LGHNA, CDR2 YNFKEQ. Trimming removed 0 bases from V and 3 bases from J; junction bases left unmatched: 4. The CDR3 loop spans 16 amino acids. CDR3 residues: CASSQEFSGRTDTQYF. The CDR3 nucleotides read TGTGCCAGCAGCCAAGAATTCAGCGGGAGGACAGATACGCAGTATTTT.

This clonotype was observed a few times. This rearrangement joins TRBV18 to TRBJ2-5; 7 bases map to TRBD2. This CDR3 is built from 16 residues. In germline, CDR1 is KGHSH, CDR2 LQKENI. V trimming: 3 bases; J trimming: 3 bases; junction bases outside the gene matches: 10. The CDR3 region has the DNA TGTGCCAGCTCACCGCAGGGCGGGAGCAGGAAAGAGACCCAGTACTTC. This translates into CASSPQGGSRKETQYF.

This rearrangement joins TRBV20-1 to TRBJ1-3; a weak D match, TRBD1 (6 bases). Trimming pared 0 bases from V and 4 bases from J, leaving 10 bases between. Germline CDR1 reads DFQATT; CDR2 reads SNEGSKA (reference sequence). This CDR3 is built from 14 residues. CDR3 region: CSARDQGLGNTIYF. In DNA, the CDR3 is TGCAGTGCTAGAGACCAGGGGTTGGGAAACACCATATATTTT.

This clonotype was seen a handful of times. The rearrangement links TRBV10-2 to TRBJ2-3; TRBD1 agrees at 9 bases. Germline CDR1 reads WSHSY; CDR2 reads SAAADI. The CDR3 contains 17 residues. The J segment lost 4 bases and the V segment lost 10 bases, leaving 18 bases of the junction unmatched. The CDR3 spells CATQGQGGFGSPDTQYF. In DNA, the CDR3 is TGCGCCACCCAGGGACAGGGTGGTTTTGGTTCCCCAGATACGCAGTATTTT.

The chain couples TRBV6-1 to TRBJ1-6; D unresolved. CDR1 is MNHNS and CDR2 is SASEGT in the germline V gene. This CDR3 has 13 residues. V was clipped by 7 bases and J by 7 bases, with 11 bases between them. The CDR3 region has the DNA TGTGCCAGCATCGGGTCGCGGAATTCACCCCTCCACTTT. Its translation: CASIGSRNSPLHF.

There are a few counts of this clonotype. V gene TRBV29-1 combines with J gene TRBJ2-1; 7 positions agree with TRBD1. V shed 7 bases and J 9 bases; nucleotides not matched to a gene: 6. Germline V lookup: CDR1 SQVTM, CDR2 ANQGSEA. The CDR3 sequence is 11 residues long. The chain's CDR3 is CSALRGSEQFF. Here the CDR3 DNA reads TGCAGCGCCCTCAGGGGGAGTGAGCAGTTCTTC.

This clonotype was counted at least ten times. This chain connects TRBV5-6 to TRBJ2-7; 9 bases agree with TRBD1. Germline V gene lookup returns CDR1 SGHDT and CDR2 YYEEEE. The V segment lost 6 bases and the J segment 1 base; nucleotides outside the gene matches: 11. This CDR3 region has 16 residues. The CDR3 nucleotides read TGTGCCAGCACCCCCTTCGTGGACAGGGGATCCTACGAGCAGTACTTC. Encoded protein: CASTPFVDRGSYEQYF.

This clonotype was recorded many times. The chain couples TRBV4-2 to TRBJ1-5; D unclear. V lost 0 bases and J lost 7, with 7 bases in between. CDR1 and CDR2 (germline): LGHNA, YNFKEQ. The CDR3 spans 13 residues. CDR3 sequence reads: CASSQDLLQPQHF. The CDR3 nucleotides are TGTGCCAGCAGCCAAGACCTATTACAGCCCCAGCATTTT.

The rearrangement joins TRBV12-3 or TRBV12-4 to TRBJ1-2; D uncertain. The CDR3 contains 14 residues. The V gene lost 1 base and the J gene lost 8 bases, with 14 bases spanning the gap. Written as DNA, the CDR3 is TGTGCCAGCAGTTTAGACCTCCGGACCAACGGCTACACCTTC. Translating it yields CASSLDLRTNGYTF.

The chain employs TRBV18 and TRBJ1-1, with TRBD1 matching 9 bases. Unmatched junction bases numbered 8, after V lost 1 base and J lost 2 bases. CDR1 is KGHSH, CDR2 LQKENI, per germline. The CDR3 extends over 17 amino acids. The CDR3 is CASSPRGQGHANTEAFF. The CDR3 nucleotides are TGTGCCAGCTCACCACGGGGACAGGGCCACGCTAACACTGAAGCTTTCTTT.

This clonotype has only a few counts. The chain uses TRBV11-2 and TRBJ2-3, with 9 bases identical to TRBD2. This CDR3 has 19 residues. The ends lost 0 bases at V and 3 bases at J; junction bases unmatched: 13. The germline gives CDR1 SGHAT, CDR2 FQNNGV. The CDR3 DNA reads as TGTGCCAGCAGCTTAGATCTCGCGGGGGGGAGGTTTGGGACAGATACGCAGTATTTT. Its protein product is CASSLDLAGGRFGTDTQYF.

This clonotype was detected only a few times. This chain joins TRBV5-1 and TRBJ1-5; no clear D. The germline V gene encodes CDR1 SGHRS and CDR2 YFSETQ. Trimming took off 1 base at V and 4 bases at J, with 6 bases between the two ends. This CDR3 has 13 amino acids. CDR3 region: CASSLTENQPQHF. In DNA form, the CDR3 reads TGCGCCAGCAGCTTGACTGAAAATCAGCCCCAGCATTTT.

The chain is built from TRBV12-3 or TRBV12-4 and TRBJ2-2; D uncertain. Trimming left V 6 bases short and J 3 bases short, with 11 bases between. CDR3 length: 14 amino acids. CDR3 nucleotide sequence: TGTGCCAGCAGACCCGTCTCATACACCGGGGAGCTGTTTTTT. Protein product: CASRPVSYTGELFF.